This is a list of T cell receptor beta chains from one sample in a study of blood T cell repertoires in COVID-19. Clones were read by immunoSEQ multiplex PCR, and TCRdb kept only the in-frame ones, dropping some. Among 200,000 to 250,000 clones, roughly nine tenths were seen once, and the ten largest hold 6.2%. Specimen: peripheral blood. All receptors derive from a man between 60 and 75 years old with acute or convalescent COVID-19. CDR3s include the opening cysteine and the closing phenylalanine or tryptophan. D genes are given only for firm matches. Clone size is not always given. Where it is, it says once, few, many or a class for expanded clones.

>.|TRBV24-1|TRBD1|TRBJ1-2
TGTGCCACCTCGGGACAGGGAGGAGGCTACACCTTC
CATSGQGGGYTF
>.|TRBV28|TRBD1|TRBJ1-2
TGTGCCAGCAGATCTCCCGACAGGGTTTATGGCTACACCTTC
CASRSPDRVYGYTF
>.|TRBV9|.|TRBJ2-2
TGTGCCAGCAGCGTAGGTCGGGGGGAGCTGTTTTTT
CASSVGRGELFF
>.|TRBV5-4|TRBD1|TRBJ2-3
TGTGCCAGCAGTCCATTGACAGGGGGAGGAGGAGATACGCAGTATTTT
CASSPLTGGGGDTQYF
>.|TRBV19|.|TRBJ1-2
TGTGCCAGTAACCCACAGGGAATGAACTATGGCTACACCTTC
CASNPQGMNYGYTF
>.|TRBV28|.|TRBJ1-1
TGTGCCAGCAGTTCCCAGGGGTTTGGAGCCACTGAAGCTTTCTTT
CASSSQGFGATEAFF
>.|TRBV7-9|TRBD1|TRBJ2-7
TGTGCCAGCAGCCGGGGACAGGACTACGAGCAGTACTTC
CASSRGQDYEQYF
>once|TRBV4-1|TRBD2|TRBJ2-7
TGCGCCAGCAGCCTTTCTACCGGGACTAGCTTTCCCGAGCAGTACTTC
CASSLSTGTSFPEQYF
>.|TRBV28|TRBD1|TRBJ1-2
TGTGCCAGCAGAACAACAGGGGTCTATGGCTACACCTTC
CASRTTGVYGYTF
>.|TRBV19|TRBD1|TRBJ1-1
TGTGCCAGTAGGAGCCAACAGGGGGCGATGAACACTGAAGCTTTCTTT
CASRSQQGAMNTEAFF
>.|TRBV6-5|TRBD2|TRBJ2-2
TGTGCCAGCAGCAGACTAGCGGAAAACACCGGGGAGCTGTTTTTT
CASSRLAENTGELFF
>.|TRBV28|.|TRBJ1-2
TGTGCCAGCACCTCGGGAGGGGTTGGAGTTCGTGATGGCTACACCTTC
CASTSGGVGVRDGYTF
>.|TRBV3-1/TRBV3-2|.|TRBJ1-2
TGTGCCAGCAGCCAAGATCGTATCTATGGCTACACCTTC
CASSQDRIYGYTF
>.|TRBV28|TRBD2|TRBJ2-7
TGTGCCAGCAGAGAGCCGGGCGGGAGGACTTCCGAGCAGTACTTC
CASREPGGRTSEQYF
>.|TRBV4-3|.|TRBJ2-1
TGCGCCAGCAGCCAAGAGCCACGTGGGGCACCTTACAATGAGCAGTTCTTC
CASSQEPRGAPYNEQFF
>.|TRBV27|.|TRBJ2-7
TGTGCCAGCAGTTTATCGCGGGCGGGCTCCTACGAGCAGTACTTC
CASSLSRAGSYEQYF
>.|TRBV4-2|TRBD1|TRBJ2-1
TGTGCCAGCAGCCAAGAAATTCGGACAGGGATCTCTGATGAGCAGTTCTTC
CASSQEIRTGISDEQFF
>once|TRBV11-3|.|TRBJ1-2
TGTGCCAGCAGCTTAGATAGTGAGGGCTACACCTTC
CASSLDSEGYTF